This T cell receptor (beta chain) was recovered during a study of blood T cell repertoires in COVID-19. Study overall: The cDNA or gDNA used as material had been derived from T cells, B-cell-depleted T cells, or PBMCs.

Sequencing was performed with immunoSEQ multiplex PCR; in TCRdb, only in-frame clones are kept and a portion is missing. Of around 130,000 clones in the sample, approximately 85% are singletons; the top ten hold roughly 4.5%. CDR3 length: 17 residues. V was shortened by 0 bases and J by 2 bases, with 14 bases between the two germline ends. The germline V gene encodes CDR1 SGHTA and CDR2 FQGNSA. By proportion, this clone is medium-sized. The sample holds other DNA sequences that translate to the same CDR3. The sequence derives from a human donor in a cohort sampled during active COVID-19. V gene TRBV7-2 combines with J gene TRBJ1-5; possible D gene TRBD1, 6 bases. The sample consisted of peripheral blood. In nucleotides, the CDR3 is TGTGCCAGCAGCTTAGCGTTGGGGGGGGCGGGCAATCAGCCCCAGCATTTT. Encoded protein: CASSLALGGAGNQPQHF.